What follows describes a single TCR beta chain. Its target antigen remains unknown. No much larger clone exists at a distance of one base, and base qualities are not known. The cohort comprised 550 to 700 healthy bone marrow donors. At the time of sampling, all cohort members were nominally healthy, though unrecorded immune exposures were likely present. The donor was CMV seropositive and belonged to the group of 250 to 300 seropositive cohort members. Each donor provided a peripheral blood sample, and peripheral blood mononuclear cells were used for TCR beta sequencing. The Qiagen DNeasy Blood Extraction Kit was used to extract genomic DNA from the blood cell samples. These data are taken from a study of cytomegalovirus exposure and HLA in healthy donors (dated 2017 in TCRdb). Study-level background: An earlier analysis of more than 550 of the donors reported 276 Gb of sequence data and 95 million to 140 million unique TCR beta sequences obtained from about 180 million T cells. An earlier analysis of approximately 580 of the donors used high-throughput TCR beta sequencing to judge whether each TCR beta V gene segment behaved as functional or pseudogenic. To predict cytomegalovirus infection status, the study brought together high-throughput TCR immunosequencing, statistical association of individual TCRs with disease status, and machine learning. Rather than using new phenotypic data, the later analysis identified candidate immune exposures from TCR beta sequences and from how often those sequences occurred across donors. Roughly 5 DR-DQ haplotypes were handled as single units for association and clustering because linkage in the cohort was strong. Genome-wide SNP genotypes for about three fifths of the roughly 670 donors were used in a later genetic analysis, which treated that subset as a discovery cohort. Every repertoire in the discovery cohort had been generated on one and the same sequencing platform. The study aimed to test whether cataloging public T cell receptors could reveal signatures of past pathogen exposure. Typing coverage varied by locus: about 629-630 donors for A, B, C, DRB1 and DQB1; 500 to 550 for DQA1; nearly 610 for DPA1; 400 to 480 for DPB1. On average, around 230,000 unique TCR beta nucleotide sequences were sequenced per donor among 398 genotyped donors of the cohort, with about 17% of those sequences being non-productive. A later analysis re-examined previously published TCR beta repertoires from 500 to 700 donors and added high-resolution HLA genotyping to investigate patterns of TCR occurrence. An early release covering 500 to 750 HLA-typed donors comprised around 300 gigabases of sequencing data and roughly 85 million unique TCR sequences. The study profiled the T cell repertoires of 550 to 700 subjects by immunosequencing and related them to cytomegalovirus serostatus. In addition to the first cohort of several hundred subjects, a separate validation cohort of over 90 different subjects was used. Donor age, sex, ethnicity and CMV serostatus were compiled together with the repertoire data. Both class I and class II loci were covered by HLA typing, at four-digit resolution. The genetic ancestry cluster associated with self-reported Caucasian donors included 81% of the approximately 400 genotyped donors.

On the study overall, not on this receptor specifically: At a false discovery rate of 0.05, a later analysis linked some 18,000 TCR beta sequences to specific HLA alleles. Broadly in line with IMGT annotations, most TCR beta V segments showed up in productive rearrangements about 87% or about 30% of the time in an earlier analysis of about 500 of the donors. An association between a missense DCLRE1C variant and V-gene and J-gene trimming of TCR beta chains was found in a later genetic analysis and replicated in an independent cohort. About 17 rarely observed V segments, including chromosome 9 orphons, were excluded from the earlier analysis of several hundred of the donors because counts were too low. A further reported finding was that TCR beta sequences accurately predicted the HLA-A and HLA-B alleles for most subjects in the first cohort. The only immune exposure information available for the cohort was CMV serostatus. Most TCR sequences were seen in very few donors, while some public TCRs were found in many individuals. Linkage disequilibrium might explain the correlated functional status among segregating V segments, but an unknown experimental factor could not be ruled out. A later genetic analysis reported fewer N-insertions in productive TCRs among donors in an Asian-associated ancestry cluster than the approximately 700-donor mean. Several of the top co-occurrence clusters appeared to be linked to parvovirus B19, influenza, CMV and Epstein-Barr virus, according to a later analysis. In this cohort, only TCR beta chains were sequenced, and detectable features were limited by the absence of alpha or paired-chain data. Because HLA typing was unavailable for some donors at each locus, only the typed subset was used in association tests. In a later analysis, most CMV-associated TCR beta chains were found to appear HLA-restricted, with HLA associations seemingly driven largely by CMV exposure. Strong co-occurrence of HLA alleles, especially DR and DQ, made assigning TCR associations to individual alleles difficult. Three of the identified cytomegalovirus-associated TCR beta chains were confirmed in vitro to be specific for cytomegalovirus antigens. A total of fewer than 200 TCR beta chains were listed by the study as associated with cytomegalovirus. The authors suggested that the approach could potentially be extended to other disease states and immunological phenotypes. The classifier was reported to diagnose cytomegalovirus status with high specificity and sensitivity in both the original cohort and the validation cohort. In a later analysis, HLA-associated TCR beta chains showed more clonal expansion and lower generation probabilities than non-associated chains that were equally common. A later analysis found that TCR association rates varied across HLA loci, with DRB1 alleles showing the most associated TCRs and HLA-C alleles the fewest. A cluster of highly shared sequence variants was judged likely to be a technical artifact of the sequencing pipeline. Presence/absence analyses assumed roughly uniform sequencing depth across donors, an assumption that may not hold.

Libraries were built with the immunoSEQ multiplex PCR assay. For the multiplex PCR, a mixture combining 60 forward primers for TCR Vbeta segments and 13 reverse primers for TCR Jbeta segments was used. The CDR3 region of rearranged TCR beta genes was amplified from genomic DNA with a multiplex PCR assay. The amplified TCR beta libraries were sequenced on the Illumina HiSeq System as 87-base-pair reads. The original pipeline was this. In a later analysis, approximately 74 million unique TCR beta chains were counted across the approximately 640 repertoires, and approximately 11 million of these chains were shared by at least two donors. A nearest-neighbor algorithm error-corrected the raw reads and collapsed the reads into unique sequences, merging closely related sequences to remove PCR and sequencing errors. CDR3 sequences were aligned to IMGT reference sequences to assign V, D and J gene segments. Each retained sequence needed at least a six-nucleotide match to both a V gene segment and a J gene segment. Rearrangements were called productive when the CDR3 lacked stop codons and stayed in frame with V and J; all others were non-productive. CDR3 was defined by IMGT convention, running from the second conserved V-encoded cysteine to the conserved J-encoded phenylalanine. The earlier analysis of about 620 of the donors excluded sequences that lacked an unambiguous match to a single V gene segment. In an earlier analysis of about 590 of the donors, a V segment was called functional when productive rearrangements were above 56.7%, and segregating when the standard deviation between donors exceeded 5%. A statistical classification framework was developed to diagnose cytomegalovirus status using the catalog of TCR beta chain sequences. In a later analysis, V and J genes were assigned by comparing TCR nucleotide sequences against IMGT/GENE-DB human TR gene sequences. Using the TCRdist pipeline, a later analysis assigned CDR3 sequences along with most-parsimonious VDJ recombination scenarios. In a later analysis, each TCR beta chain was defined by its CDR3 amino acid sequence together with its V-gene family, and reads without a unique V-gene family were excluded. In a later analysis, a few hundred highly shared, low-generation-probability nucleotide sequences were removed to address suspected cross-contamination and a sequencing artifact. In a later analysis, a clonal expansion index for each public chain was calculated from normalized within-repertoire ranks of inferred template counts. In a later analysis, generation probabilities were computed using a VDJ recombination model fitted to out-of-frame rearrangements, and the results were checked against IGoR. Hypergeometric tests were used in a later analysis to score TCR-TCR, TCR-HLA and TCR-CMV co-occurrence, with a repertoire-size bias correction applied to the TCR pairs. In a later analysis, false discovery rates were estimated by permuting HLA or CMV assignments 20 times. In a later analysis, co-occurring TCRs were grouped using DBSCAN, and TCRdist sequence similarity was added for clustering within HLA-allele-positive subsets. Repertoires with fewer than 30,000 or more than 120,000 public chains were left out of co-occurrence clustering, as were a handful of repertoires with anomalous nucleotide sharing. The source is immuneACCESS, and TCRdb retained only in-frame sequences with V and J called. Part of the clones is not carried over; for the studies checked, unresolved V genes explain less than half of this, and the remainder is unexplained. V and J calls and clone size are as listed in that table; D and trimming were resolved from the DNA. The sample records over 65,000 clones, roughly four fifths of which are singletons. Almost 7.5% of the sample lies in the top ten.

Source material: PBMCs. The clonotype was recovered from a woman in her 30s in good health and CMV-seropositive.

The DNA sequence follows: TGTGCCAGCAGTTTATGGGGGGTCAAGAACACCGGGGAGCTGTTTTTT. This is translated as CASSLWGVKNTGELFF. This sequence uses TRBV27 and TRBJ2-2; TRBD2 is perhaps the D gene, given 6 matching bases. CDR1 and CDR2 (MNHEY, SMNVEV) derive from the germline V gene (reference sequence). V is cut by 1 base and J by 1 base, and the space between the germline ends is 10 bases. The cysteine opens and the phenylalanine closes a CDR3 of 16 amino acids. Kept here is only the CDR3 DNA, which spans 48 bases and is read in frame from base 1.